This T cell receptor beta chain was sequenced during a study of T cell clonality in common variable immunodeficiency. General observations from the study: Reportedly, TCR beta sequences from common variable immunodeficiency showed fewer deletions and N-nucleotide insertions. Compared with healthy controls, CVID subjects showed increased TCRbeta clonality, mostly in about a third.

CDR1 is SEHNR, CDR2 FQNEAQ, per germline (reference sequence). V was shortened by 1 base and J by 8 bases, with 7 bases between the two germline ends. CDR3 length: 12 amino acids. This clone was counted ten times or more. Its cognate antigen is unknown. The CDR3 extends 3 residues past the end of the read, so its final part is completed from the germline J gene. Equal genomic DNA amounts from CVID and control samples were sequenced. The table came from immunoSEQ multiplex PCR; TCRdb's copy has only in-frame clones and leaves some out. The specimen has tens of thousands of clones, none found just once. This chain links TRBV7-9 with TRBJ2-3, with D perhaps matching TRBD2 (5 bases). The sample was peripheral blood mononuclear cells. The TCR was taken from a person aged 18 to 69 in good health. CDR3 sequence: CASSLERSTQYF. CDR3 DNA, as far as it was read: TGTGCCAGCAGCTTAGAGCGGTCTACG.